A single sample is the source of the 15 T cell receptor beta chains below, sequenced in a study of blood T cell repertoires in COVID-19. This table comes from immunoSEQ multiplex PCR, and its TCRdb copy is limited to in-frame clones, with some not included. Of about 170,000 clones listed, more than 75% were seen once; the top ten hold approximately 3.5%. The source material was peripheral blood. The source is an older man with acute or convalescent COVID-19.

V is TRBV4-2 and J is TRBJ2-7; D may be TRBD2 (6 bases). Germline assignment: CDR1 LGHNA and CDR2 YNFKEQ. This CDR3 is 15 amino acids long. Trimming took 0 bases from V and 1 from J, leaving 10 bases between them. CDR3 loop: CASSQDAGRSYEQYF. Written as DNA, the CDR3 is TGTGCCAGCAGCCAAGATGCGGGACGGTCCTACGAGCAGTACTTC.

This chain connects TRBV6-5 to TRBJ1-2, with D maybe TRBD1 (5 bases). From germline, CDR1 is MNHEY and CDR2 SVGAGI. Trimming took 7 bases from V and 6 from J, leaving 18 bases between them. The CDR3 is 14 residues long. For the CDR3, the DNA is TGTGCCAGCATCCGGAAAGGGGCGCGAAATGGCTACACCTTC. This encodes CASIRKGARNGYTF.

This clone appeared once. The chain is built from TRBV11-3 and TRBJ2-3, with D possibly matching TRBD2 (6 bases). The CDR3 loop spans 13 amino acids. V lost 1 base, J lost 7 bases, and 9 bases lay in between. Germline V lookup: CDR1 SGHNT, CDR2 YENEEA. Written as DNA, the CDR3 is TGTGCCAGCAGCTTAGGTGCGGGGTATACGCAGTATTTT. Amino acid sequence: CASSLGAGYTQYF.

The V call is TRBV6-1, the J call TRBJ1-3, with D hard to call. The CDR3 has 14 amino acids. V lost 2 bases and J 4 bases, leaving 9 bases between the germline ends. Germline CDR1 and CDR2: MNHNS and SASEGT. The CDR3 nucleotides are TGTGCCAGCAGTGAAAGCGGAGGGGGAAACACCATATATTTT. As protein: CASSESGGGNTIYF.

The chain links TRBV5-5 to TRBJ1-4; 10 positions match TRBD1. The CDR3 length is 14 residues. The germline V gene encodes CDR1 SGHKS and CDR2 YYEKEE (reference sequence). J gave up 7 bases and V 3 bases, and 3 bases lay outside the gene matches. This CDR3 is CASSWDRGGEKLFF. CDR3 sequence (DNA): TGTGCCAGCAGCTGGGACAGGGGAGGTGAAAAACTGTTTTTT.

This chain connects TRBV18 to TRBJ1-2, with D tentatively TRBD1 (5 bases). CDR1 KGHSH and CDR2 LQKENI come from the germline V gene. The CDR3 has 14 amino acids. Trimming pared 5 bases from V and 3 bases from J, leaving 13 bases between. CDR3 amino acids: CASSVMAGHYGYTF. As DNA, the CDR3 is TGTGCCAGCTCAGTGATGGCAGGGCACTATGGCTACACCTTC.

V and J are TRBV12-3 or TRBV12-4 and TRBJ1-1; D is ambiguous. The CDR3 consists of 13 residues. Trimming took 3 bases from V and 5 from J, leaving 10 bases between them. This chain's CDR3 is CASSFVAGTEAFF. The CDR3 DNA is TGTGCCAGCAGTTTTGTTGCCGGGACTGAAGCTTTCTTT.

This chain connects TRBV6-6 to TRBJ2-2; 9 bases line up with TRBD2. The germline V gene has CDR1 MNHNY and CDR2 SVGAGI (reference sequence). The CDR3 extends over 15 amino acids. J lost 7 bases, V lost 7 bases, and 10 bases had no gene match. The CDR3: CASTRESGGFGELFF. The CDR3 coding sequence is TGTGCCAGCACCCGCGAGAGCGGGGGGTTCGGGGAGCTGTTTTTT.

The rearrangement links TRBV9 to TRBJ2-5; 8 bases match TRBD2. CDR1 and CDR2 (germline): SGDLS, YYNGEE. The CDR3 is made up of 14 amino acids. The V and J ends lost 6 bases and 5 bases, in that order; junction bases with no gene match: 9. CDR3 sequence (DNA): TGTGCCAGCACCGGGGGGGCTAGCTGGGAGACCCAGTACTTC. This sequence encodes CASTGGASWETQYF.

The chain is built from TRBV28 and TRBJ1-3; D unresolved. This CDR3 is 15 amino acids long. Trimming left V 6 bases short and J 0 bases short, with 12 bases between. Germline lookup yields CDR1 MDHEN and CDR2 SYDVKM. The CDR3 loop reads CASSPPGISGNTIYF. The CDR3 nucleotides are TGTGCCAGCAGCCCTCCGGGGATCTCTGGAAACACCATATATTTT.

This clone has a handful of counts. V usage is TRBV19 and J usage is TRBJ1-5; a possible D gene is TRBD1 (5 bases). Trimming removed 4 bases from V and 4 bases from J, with 14 bases in between. This CDR3 contains 15 residues. Germline V gene sequence: CDR1 LNHDA, CDR2 SQIVND (reference sequence). CDR3 DNA: TGTGCCAGTAGTACTTTTGGGGCTGGAAATCAGCCCCAGCATTTT. Translation: CASSTFGAGNQPQHF.

This sequence joins TRBV6-5 and TRBJ1-2, with 9 bases that match TRBD1. Trimming removed 5 bases from V and 8 bases from J; junction bases left unmatched: 9. Germline V CDR1 and CDR2: MNHEY, SVGAGI. The CDR3 is made up of 14 amino acids. CDR3 region: CASSHYRGHSGYTF. The CDR3 nucleotides are TGTGCCAGCAGTCACTACAGGGGGCATAGCGGCTACACCTTC.

V gene TRBV5-6 combines with J gene TRBJ2-5, with unresolved D. The germline CDR1 and CDR2 sequences are SGHDT and YYEEEE. CDR3 size: 12 residues. The ends were cut back, 4 bases at V and 5 bases at J, with 9 bases in the middle. CDR3 in DNA: TGTGCCAGCAGCCTGGACGGGGAGACCCAGTACTTC. Amino acids: CASSLDGETQYF.

CDR3 amino acids: CATSRGDSVNTGELFF. The CDR3 DNA follows: TGTGCCACCAGCAGAGGGGACAGCGTGAACACCGGGGAGCTGTTTTTT. V gene TRBV15 combines with J gene TRBJ2-2, with 7 bases identical to TRBD1. The V gene's germline CDR1 is LNHNV and CDR2 YYDKDF (reference sequence). The trim removed 1 base at V and 1 base at J, leaving 3 bases unmatched. The length of the CDR3 is 16 residues.

The sample holds a few counts of this clone. The rearrangement uses TRBV28 and TRBJ2-7, with 8 positions matching TRBD1. This CDR3 contains 14 residues. Germline V gene lookup returns CDR1 MDHEN and CDR2 SYDVKM. The trim removed 7 bases at V and 2 bases at J, leaving 7 bases unmatched. The CDR3: CASNDLQGAYEQYF. The CDR3 DNA reads as TGTGCCAGCAACGACCTACAGGGGGCCTACGAGCAGTACTTC.